These 32 T cell receptor beta chains came from one sample sequenced in a study of T cells expressing NK-cell markers. TCRdb re-analyzed the 5' RACE reads; it lists each CDR3 protein once, without DNA. There are 550,000 or so distinct CDR3 sequences in the sample, with 3% to 4.5% held by the top ten. Sequenced material: blood T cells: a sorted CD56 or NKG2C T cell subset, CD4+ or CD8+ T cells, or bulk PBMC T cells (not recorded which). These receptors were taken from a man between 18 and 29 years old in good health.

The chain joins TRBV7-2 to TRBJ2-4. This CDR3 has 15 residues. Germline V gene lookup returns CDR1 SGHTA and CDR2 FQGNSA. CDR3 residues: CASSLGYQPPNIQYF.

CDR3 region: CSVEGKGRGGEQYF. The chain links TRBV29-1 to TRBJ2-7; the TCRdb D gene call, TRBD2, has no DNA to confirm it. This CDR3 has 14 amino acids. Per the germline V gene, CDR1 is SQVTM and CDR2 is ANQGSEA.

The V call is TRBV10-3, the J call TRBJ2-5. Germline loops: CDR1 ENHRY, CDR2 SYGVKD. This CDR3 is built from 12 residues. The CDR3 spells CASGAEKETQYF.

This chain links TRBV6-1 with TRBJ2-3; lacking DNA, the TRBD1 call made by TCRdb goes unchecked. The CDR3 covers 14 residues. Looked up from germline, CDR1 is MNHNS and CDR2 is SASEGT. The CDR3 sequence is CASSPGHQGDTQYF.

V is TRBV29-1 and J is TRBJ1-2; absent DNA, TCRdb's TRBD1 call cannot be checked. The CDR3 is 14 amino acids. The germline V gene has CDR1 SQVTM and CDR2 ANQGSEA. The CDR3 spells CSVGDRGFHYGYTF.

The chain uses TRBV6-2 or TRBV6-3 and TRBJ2-5. Germline loops: CDR1 MNHEY, CDR2 SVGEGT. The CDR3 contains 13 residues. CDR3 residues: CASRGFGEETQYF.

The chain recombines TRBV29-1 with TRBJ1-1; checking the TCRdb D call of TRBD1 is not possible without DNA. CDR1 and CDR2 (germline): SQVTM, ANQGSEA. The CDR3 extends over 15 amino acids. The CDR3 reads CSTRRRDRGNTEAFF. Full variable domain (outside the CDR3, taken from reference TRBV29-1 and TRBJ1-1): SAVISQKPSRDICQRGTSLTIQCQVDSQVTMMFWYRQQPGQSLTLIATANQGSEATYESGFVIDKFPISRPNLTFSTLTVSNMSPEDSSIYLCSTRRRDRGNTEAFFGQGTRLTVV.

The V call is TRBV12-3 or TRBV12-4, the J call TRBJ2-1. The CDR3 contains 13 residues. This CDR3 reads CASSFTLYNEQFF.

Here the CDR3 reads CSVEWRRTQYF. The chain combines TRBV29-1 with TRBJ2-3; TCRdb's D call, TRBD2, is unchecked because there is no DNA. The CDR3 is 11 residues long. Germline V lookup: CDR1 SQVTM, CDR2 ANQGSEA.

V is TRBV12-3 or TRBV12-4 and J is TRBJ2-1; TCRdb lists TRBD1, though no DNA is available to test this call. The CDR3 is 15 amino acids. CDR3 residues: CASSLLGQSYNEQFF.

This chain uses TRBV7-9 with TRBJ1-1; the TRBD1 assignment by TCRdb is unverifiable without DNA. CDR3 length: 16 residues. Germline-derived CDR1 and CDR2 are SEHNR and FQNEAQ (reference sequence). The CDR3 loop reads CASSTEYGAENTEAFF.

V is TRBV7-6 and J is TRBJ1-4. The CDR3 is 14 amino acids. In germline, CDR1 is SGHVS, CDR2 FNYEAQ. The CDR3 protein is CASSSGATNEKRFF.

The chain links TRBV4-2 to TRBJ2-7. Germline V gene data show CDR1 as LGHNA and CDR2 as YNFKEQ. The CDR3 covers 13 residues. CDR3 loop: CASSQDNGSEQYF.

V gene TRBV4-2 combines with J gene TRBJ2-1; TCRdb's D call, TRBD2, is unchecked because there is no DNA. This CDR3 spans 16 amino acids. Germline V gene data show CDR1 as LGHNA and CDR2 as YNFKEQ. The CDR3 sequence is CASSPSSGSSYNEQFF.

The chain recombines TRBV12-3 or TRBV12-4 with TRBJ1-5. The CDR3 totals 15 residues. The CDR3 loop is CASSLGTRHHQPQHF.

V usage is TRBV11-2 and J usage is TRBJ2-1; with no DNA, the TCRdb D assignment of TRBD1 cannot be verified. The CDR3 runs 16 residues. Germline lookup yields CDR1 SGHAT and CDR2 FQNNGV. The CDR3 loop is CASSWLPRGSYNEQFF.

The chain recombines TRBV20-1 with TRBJ2-6; TCRdb picks TRBD1, but there is no DNA to check that call. The CDR3 covers 16 residues. CDR1 is DFQATT and CDR2 is SNEGSKA in the germline V gene (reference sequence). The CDR3 sequence: CSARVPGMGGANVLTF.

The V and J genes are TRBV11-2 and TRBJ2-3; as DNA is missing, the TRBD2 call by TCRdb cannot be tested. Germline V gene sequence: CDR1 SGHAT, CDR2 FQNNGV. The CDR3 runs 15 residues. CDR3: CASSSPLDSTDTQYF.

The J gene is TRBJ2-2, the V gene TRBV30; as DNA is missing, the TRBD2 call by TCRdb cannot be tested. The V gene's germline CDR1 is GTSNPN and CDR2 SVGIG (reference sequence). The CDR3 is made up of 16 amino acids. CDR3 amino acids: CAWSPGTSENTGELFF.

V gene TRBV10-3 combines with J gene TRBJ2-7; the TRBD1 assignment by TCRdb is unverifiable without DNA. CDR1 and CDR2 from the germline V gene are ENHRY and SYGVKD. This CDR3 has 13 residues. Here the CDR3 reads CAIRAGEQYEQYF.

CDR3 sequence reads: CASSLGLDGTDTQYF. The chain couples TRBV7-2 to TRBJ2-3. This CDR3 has 15 amino acids. Germline loops: CDR1 SGHTA, CDR2 FQGNSA.

V and J are TRBV6-1 and TRBJ2-3; the D call of TRBD2 rests on TCRdb alone, since no DNA is present to check it. CDR3 length: 14 amino acids. In germline, CDR1 is MNHNS, CDR2 SASEGT. CDR3: CASSTGLAGEGSYF.

V gene TRBV27 combines with J gene TRBJ1-2; the D call of TRBD1 rests on TCRdb alone, since no DNA is present to check it. The CDR3 has 14 amino acids. CDR1 is MNHEY and CDR2 is SMNVEV in the germline V gene (reference sequence). CDR3 loop: CASSPFGGGYGYTF.

The chain joins TRBV5-1 to TRBJ2-4; the TRBD1 assignment by TCRdb is unverifiable without DNA. CDR1 and CDR2 (germline): SGHRS, YFSETQ. The CDR3 runs to 14 residues. This chain's CDR3 is CASSLVATGDIQYF.

The chain combines TRBV7-9 with TRBJ2-2. Germline lookup yields CDR1 SEHNR and CDR2 FQNEAQ (reference sequence). There are 15 residues in the CDR3. This CDR3 is CASSLTARNTGELFF.

This sequence joins TRBV27 and TRBJ2-4. CDR1 is MNHEY and CDR2 is SMNVEV in the germline V gene (reference sequence). The CDR3 length is 16 residues. This chain's CDR3 is CASSPSWLARQNIQYF.

The chain uses TRBV12-3 or TRBV12-4 and TRBJ2-7; the TRBD2 assignment by TCRdb is unverifiable without DNA. The CDR3 covers 12 residues. CDR3 sequence reads: CASREGNYEQYF.

This chain uses TRBV5-6 with TRBJ1-2; absent DNA, TCRdb's TRBD1 call cannot be checked. CDR3 length: 14 residues. Germline V gene data show CDR1 as SGHDT and CDR2 as YYEEEE. The CDR3: CASRPDRTNYGYTF. The full variable domain, in which reference TRBV5-6 and TRBJ1-2 provide the parts outside the CDR3, is DAGVTQSPTHLIKTRGQQVTLRCSPKSGHDTVSWYQQALGQGPQFIFQYYEEEERQRGNFPDRFSGHQFPNYSSELNVNALLLGDSALYLCASRPDRTNYGYTFGSGTRLTVV.

This chain joins TRBV14 and TRBJ2-1; without DNA, the TCRdb call of TRBD1 cannot be checked. The CDR3 covers 16 residues. The germline V gene has CDR1 SGHDN and CDR2 FVKESK. Here the CDR3 reads CASSPFLNRGANEQFF.

The rearrangement uses TRBV4-2 and TRBJ2-2; there is no DNA to check the TCRdb D call of TRBD1. The CDR3 runs to 17 residues. Germline-derived CDR1 and CDR2 are LGHNA and YNFKEQ. The CDR3: CASSPSIGTDDTGELFF.

V is TRBV15 and J is TRBJ2-1; lacking DNA, the TRBD2 call made by TCRdb goes unchecked. This CDR3 spans 17 amino acids. In germline, CDR1 is LNHNV, CDR2 YYDKDF (reference sequence). The CDR3 loop reads CATSRREGTRRNNEQFF.

This rearrangement joins TRBV11-1 to TRBJ2-3; TCRdb's D call, TRBD2, is unchecked because there is no DNA. The CDR3 runs 18 residues. The germline CDR1 and CDR2 sequences are SGHAT and FQDESV (reference sequence). Here the CDR3 reads CASSPTGTSGASTDTQYF.